A selection of T cell receptor beta chains follows, all from one sample in a study of shared clonotypes between healthy human individuals. Here immunoSEQ multiplex PCR was the method, and the copy in TCRdb shows in-frame clones only, minus some. This sample yields around 1.4 million clones, of which 98% are seen a single time; roughly 0.35% belongs to the top ten. Sequencing was done on a sample of naive CD4+ T cells sorted from blood. Receptors were obtained from a man aged 25 to 40 in good health. Each CDR3 is given with its conserved first and last residue. Each record gives: J gene, D gene, clone size, V gene, CDR3 DNA, CDR3 protein. A D gene is named only where the DNA matches it firmly. Some rows mark clone size as missing; the rest say once, few, many or name a class of expanded clone.

>TRBJ2-7|TRBD2|-|TRBV7-9
TGTGCCAGCAGCTTGACTAGCGGGAGGTCCTACGAGCAGTACTTC
CASSLTSGRSYEQYF
>TRBJ2-3|-|-|TRBV7-3
TGTGCCAGCAGCTCGAGAGGTACAGATACGCAGTATTTT
CASSSRGTDTQYF
>TRBJ1-2|-|-|TRBV19
TGTGCCAGTAGTTTTGACTCATCGGATGGCTACACCTTC
CASSFDSSDGYTF
>TRBJ2-1|-|-|TRBV30
TGTGCCCTATCGAGGGCACCTTCCTACAATGAGCAGTTCTTC
CALSRAPSYNEQFF
>TRBJ2-1|TRBD2|-|TRBV9
TGTGCCAGCAGCGTCGCACCTAGCGGGAGTTCCTACAATGAGCAGTTCTTC
CASSVAPSGSSYNEQFF
>TRBJ2-5|-|-|TRBV28
TGTGCCAGCAGTAATACGGCCGAGACCCAGTACTTC
CASSNTAETQYF
>TRBJ2-3|-|-|TRBV29-1
TGCAGCGCCACTATTCGACACCGGGGAGATACGCAGTATTTT
CSATIRHRGDTQYF
>TRBJ2-2|-|-|TRBV27
TGTGCCAGCAGCGGGGGGCTGAATACCGGGGAGCTGTTTTTT
CASSGGLNTGELFF
>TRBJ2-3|TRBD2|-|TRBV9
TGTGCCAGCAGCGTAGGAGCTAGCGGGAGAGGTAGGGGTACAGATACGCAGTATTTT
CASSVGASGRGRGTDTQYF
>TRBJ2-3|TRBD2|-|TRBV7-9
TGTGCCAGCAGCTTCGGGACTAGGGGCACAGATACGCAGTATTTT
CASSFGTRGTDTQYF
>TRBJ1-5|-|once|TRBV18
TGTGCCAGCTCAGGGATGGATCAGCCCCAGCATTTT
CASSGMDQPQHF
>TRBJ2-5|TRBD2|-|TRBV5-1
TGCGCCAGCAGCTGGGGCGCGGGAGGATATCAAGAGACCCAGTACTTC
CASSWGAGGYQETQYF
>TRBJ2-2|TRBD1|-|TRBV10-3
TGTGCCACCACAGGGGTGGCCGGGGAGCTGTTTTTT
CATTGVAGELFF
>TRBJ2-2|-|-|TRBV11-2
TGTGCCAGCAGGACATGGGGTCGTCATGCGAACACCGGGGAGCTGTTTTTT
CASRTWGRHANTGELFF
>TRBJ2-1|-|-|TRBV6-5
TGTGCCAGCAGTTACAACGCGATAAGTGAGCAGTTCTTC
CASSYNAISEQFF
>TRBJ2-6|TRBD1|-|TRBV9
TGTGCCAGCAGCCCGACAGGGGTGTCCGGGGCCAACGTCCTGACTTTC
CASSPTGVSGANVLTF
>TRBJ1-6|-|-|TRBV14
TGTGCCAGCAGCCAAGTCCAGTCCCTCATCTATAATTCACCCCTCCACTTT
CASSQVQSLIYNSPLHF
>TRBJ2-4|TRBD1|-|TRBV11-2
TGTGCCAGCATCCGGGACAGGGGGGGCATTCAGTACTTC
CASIRDRGGIQYF
>TRBJ2-1|-|-|TRBV7-8
TGTGCCAGCAGCTTAGTGGGCAGGCACAATGAGCAGTTCTTC
CASSLVGRHNEQFF
>TRBJ2-1|TRBD1|once|TRBV5-1
TGCGCCAGCAGCTTGGCCGCGGACAGGGTCTATGAGCAGTTCTTC
CASSLAADRVYEQFF
>TRBJ1-2|-|-|TRBV27
TGTGCCAGCAGACGACCGGGGGAATCGGGTAACTATGGCTACACCTTC
CASRRPGESGNYGYTF
>TRBJ2-3|TRBD2|-|TRBV28
TGTGCCAGCAGTCGACTAGCGGGAGCGGTGGGCACAGATACGCAGTATTTT
CASSRLAGAVGTDTQYF
>TRBJ2-4|-|-|TRBV5-1
TGCGCCAGCAGCTTGGTAGGGGGATTAGCCAAAAACATTCAGTACTTC
CASSLVGGLAKNIQYF
>TRBJ1-4|-|-|TRBV15
TGTGCCACCAGCAGAGGAACAGGAGGAGTTGAAAAACTGTTTTTT
CATSRGTGGVEKLFF
>TRBJ1-3|-|once|TRBV5-4
TGTGCCAGCAGCGCATCCGGGACGGTTCGAAACACCATATATTTT
CASSASGTVRNTIYF
>TRBJ2-1|-|-|TRBV19
TGTGCCAGTAGTACCCCGTCTCGGAGGACCACTGAGCAGTTCTTC
CASSTPSRRTTEQFF
>TRBJ2-5|-|once|TRBV7-6
TGTGCCAGCAGCTTAGCGTGGGAGACCCAGTACTTC
CASSLAWETQYF
>TRBJ2-2|TRBD2|-|TRBV5-4
TGTGCCACGGGACTAGCGGGAACCGGGGAGCTGTTTTTT
CATGLAGTGELFF
>TRBJ2-7|-|-|TRBV5-1
TGCGCCAGCAGCCTAAACTTAGGCGAGCAGTACTTC
CASSLNLGEQYF
>TRBJ2-3|-|-|TRBV7-2
TGTGCCAGCAGCTTACATTTTCCAGATACGCAGTATTTT
CASSLHFPDTQYF
>TRBJ2-1|-|-|TRBV7-8
TGTGCCAGCAGCTTTCGGACAGCTACTTACAATGAGCAGTTCTTC
CASSFRTATYNEQFF
>TRBJ1-2|-|-|TRBV28
TGTGCCAGCCGGCGGGGGTACTATGGCTACACCTTC
CASRRGYYGYTF
>TRBJ2-3|-|once|TRBV19
TGTGCCAGTAGCCCTATAGGGGCAGATACGCAGTATTTT
CASSPIGADTQYF
>TRBJ2-4|TRBD2|-|TRBV11-2
TGTGCCAGCAGCTTAGAGATCCTCGTGGGCGGGAGCCGGCGCATTCAGTACTTC
CASSLEILVGGSRRIQYF
>TRBJ2-1|-|-|TRBV27
TGTGCCAGCAAGGGGGTCAATGAGCAGTTCTTC
CASKGVNEQFF
>TRBJ2-2|-|-|TRBV21-1
TGTGCCAGCAGCACAGGCTTGACCGGGGAGCTGTTTTTT
CASSTGLTGELFF
>TRBJ1-2|-|once|TRBV5-1
TGCGCCAGCAGCTTGAGGGTGAGGACGGCCCGGCGTAACTATGGCTACACCTTC
CASSLRVRTARRNYGYTF
>TRBJ2-7|-|-|TRBV4-3
TGCGCCAGCAGCCAAAGACTAGGCCACGAGCAGTACTTC
CASSQRLGHEQYF
>TRBJ2-3|TRBD2|-|TRBV5-1
TGCGCCAGCAGCCCACTAGCGGGGGTAGATACGCAGTATTTT
CASSPLAGVDTQYF
>TRBJ2-1|TRBD2|once|TRBV11-2
TGTGCCAGCAGCTTAGAAGCGGGAGCGCCCAGCTCCTACAATGAGCAGTTCTTC
CASSLEAGAPSSYNEQFF
>TRBJ1-4|-|-|TRBV4-1
TGCGCCAGCAGCCAAGGTGTCCCTCTTGGGGGGGGTGAAAAACTGTTTTTT
CASSQGVPLGGGEKLFF
>TRBJ2-1|-|-|TRBV5-4
TGTGCCAGCAGCTTAGTTTCCGGGGAAAGGTCCTACAATGAGCAGTTCTTC
CASSLVSGERSYNEQFF
>TRBJ2-7|TRBD2|-|TRBV7-9
TGTGCCAGTCTGAGCGGGAGTGACAGCTACGAGCAGTACTTC
CASLSGSDSYEQYF
>TRBJ2-1|-|-|TRBV7-6
TGTGCCAGCAGCCGACCAAGGGTTTCGAGCGGTCCGGGCGGCTACAATGAGCAGTTCTTC
CASSRPRVSSGPGGYNEQFF
>TRBJ2-7|-|-|TRBV27
TGTGCCAGCAGTTTCCTGAGACCCCCGGCGGGGGAGCAGTACTTC
CASSFLRPPAGEQYF
>TRBJ2-1|TRBD1|-|TRBV2
TGTGCCAGCAGTCCCCAGACAGGGGGGAATGAGCAGTTCTTC
CASSPQTGGNEQFF
>TRBJ1-4|TRBD1|-|TRBV2
TGTGCCAGCAGTCCCGAGACAGGGGGGAGTGAAAAACTGTTTTTT
CASSPETGGSEKLFF
>TRBJ2-5|TRBD2|-|TRBV5-4
TGTGCCAGCAGCACGGGACTAGCGGGAGGAGAGACCCAGTACTTC
CASSTGLAGGETQYF
>TRBJ2-7|TRBD1|-|TRBV30
TGTGCCTGGAGTGGGGCAGACAGGGGGCAGGGTTACGAGCAGTACTTC
CAWSGADRGQGYEQYF
>TRBJ1-2|-|-|TRBV15
TGTGCCACCAGCAGAGTGGCGAGGTTGTTAGGGGATCATGGCTACACCTTC
CATSRVARLLGDHGYTF
>TRBJ2-7|-|-|TRBV7-9
TGTGCCAGCAGCTTATTTAGCGCGGACGAGCAGTACTTC
CASSLFSADEQYF
>TRBJ2-3|-|-|TRBV27
TGTGCCAGCAGTCCAAGAAACACAGATACGCAGTATTTT
CASSPRNTDTQYF
>TRBJ2-1|-|-|TRBV4-3
TGCGCCAGCAGCCAAGTGAGGGGGGACAATGAGCAGTTCTTC
CASSQVRGDNEQFF
>TRBJ2-3|TRBD2|-|TRBV18
TGTGCCAGCTCACCAGGACTAGCGGGAGGCGCAGATACGCAGTATTTT
CASSPGLAGGADTQYF